This TCR beta chain is from a study of blood T cells in healthy people across ages. General study findings and limits: The lack of PBMC sorting stopped any conclusive naive versus antigen-experienced comparison.

Healthy Caucasian individuals from Russia aged about 6 to 95 were enrolled as donors. Each of the donors had approximately 10 milliliters of peripheral blood drawn into EDTA-treated Vacutainer tubes. Concerning this clonotype: What it binds is unknown.

The authors ran a second PCR of about 6 to 11 cycles using a sample-barcoded 5' primer and a J-beta primer mix. TCRdb used MiXCR to reprocess the 5' RACE reads, holding one entry per CDR3 protein. This sample yields around 1,500,000 distinct CDR3 sequences, of which approximately 28% are seen a single time; 7.7% belongs to the top ten. Sequenced input: blood. The sequence was obtained from a woman under 40 in good health.

The CDR3, as DNA: TGTGCCAGCAGGTTGACAGGGGGGGACACTGAAGCTTTCTTT. Translated: CASRLTGGDTEAFF. This chain uses TRBV7-3 with TRBJ1-1; 9 nucleotides agree with TRBD1. From germline, CDR1 is SGHTA and CDR2 FQGTGA. J was trimmed by 3 bases and V by 6 bases; bases with no gene match: 5. The length of the CDR3 is 14 residues. The full variable domain, completed using reference TRBV7-3 and TRBJ1-1, is GAGVSQTPSNKVTEKGKYVELRCDPISGHTALYWYRQSLGQGPEFLIYFQGTGAADDSGLPNDRFFAVRPEGSVSTLKIQRTERGDSAVYLCASRLTGGDTEAFFGQGTRLTVV.